This TCR beta chain came from a study of T-cell memory formation after mild COVID-19. As for the study in general: Each donor largely had its own TCR clusters. Study-wide findings and caveats: The appearance of some responding clones in pre-infection memory suggested that cross-reactive memory joined.

TCRdb analysed the 5' RACE reads with MiXCR anew, one entry per CDR3 protein. This sample has hundreds of thousands of distinct CDR3 sequences, with 28% found just once. For this clonotype: Its antigen is currently unknown.

Germline lookup yields CDR1 SGHRS and CDR2 YFSETQ. The ends were cut back, 0 bases at V and 2 bases at J, with 14 bases in the middle. This CDR3 comprises 16 residues. The TCR comes from an adult woman who had mild COVID-19 (a few samples of this study predate the infection). Cell type and time point are not known. Sequences were obtained from PBMCs or a T cell subset sorted from them (not recorded which). The chain couples TRBV5-1 to TRBJ1-2; D is perhaps TRBD1 (5 bases). The CDR3 spells CASSLDGRQRNYGYTF. CDR3 sequence (DNA): TGCGCCAGCAGCTTGGACGGACGACAGAGAAACTATGGCTACACCTTC.